A selection of T cell receptor beta chains follows, all from one sample in a study of monozygotic twins with inflammatory bowel disease. From its re-call of the 5' RACE reads, TCRdb lists each CDR3 protein once, without DNA. The sample yields 310,000 or so distinct CDR3 sequences, of which the top ten take up roughly 2%. The sequencing input was blood. The origin of the receptors is a human donor with ulcerative colitis or Crohn's disease, or a healthy co-twin of an affected twin (not recorded which). The CDR3 runs from the conserved cysteine through the conserved F or W. The order of the fields is V gene, J gene, CDR3 protein.

TRBV4-3,TRBJ2-3,CASSQDWRGGADTQYF
TRBV4-3,TRBJ2-2,CASSQDLQGLKDTGELFF
TRBV6-1,TRBJ1-1,CASSEPVEAFF
TRBV5-5,TRBJ2-3,CASSPLGGSTDTQYF
TRBV5-1,TRBJ1-6,CASSFGTAVSPLHF
TRBV28,TRBJ2-7,CASSLPGGGPLSEQYF
TRBV5-1,TRBJ2-1,CASSLGETYNEQFF
TRBV5-1,TRBJ1-2,CASSRRSGQANYGYAF
TRBV7-2,TRBJ2-7,CASSLEASLGYEQYF
TRBV5-1,TRBJ1-4,CASSLGVVNEKLFF
TRBV7-9,TRBJ2-2,CASSLGQGAFGELFF
TRBV5-1,TRBJ1-6,CASSLDAGLYNSPLHF
TRBV28,TRBJ2-7,CASSLPRGNSYEQYF
TRBV6-6,TRBJ2-4,CASRDSWDIQYF